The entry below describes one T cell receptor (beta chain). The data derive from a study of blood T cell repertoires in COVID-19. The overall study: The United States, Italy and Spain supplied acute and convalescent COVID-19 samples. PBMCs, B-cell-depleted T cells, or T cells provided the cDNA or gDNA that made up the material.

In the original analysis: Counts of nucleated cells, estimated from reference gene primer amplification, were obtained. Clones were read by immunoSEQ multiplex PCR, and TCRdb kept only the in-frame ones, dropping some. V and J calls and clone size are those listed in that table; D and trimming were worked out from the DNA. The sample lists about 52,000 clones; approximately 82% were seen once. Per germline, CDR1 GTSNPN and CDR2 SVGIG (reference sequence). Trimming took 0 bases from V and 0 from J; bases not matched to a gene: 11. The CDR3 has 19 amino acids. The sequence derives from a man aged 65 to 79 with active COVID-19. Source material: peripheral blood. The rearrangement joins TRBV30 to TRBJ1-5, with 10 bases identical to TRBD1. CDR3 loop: CAWSVQRDRGSYSNQPQHF. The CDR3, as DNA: TGTGCCTGGAGTGTACAAAGGGACAGGGGATCTTATAGCAATCAGCCCCAGCATTTT.